The clone carrying this TCR beta chain was recorded a few times. What was sequenced were expressed TCRB transcripts, since all of the isolated RNA had been reverse transcribed. Using immunoSEQ multiplex PCR, the repertoire was profiled, and TCRdb retains in-frame clones only, with some absent. The sample records 240,000 or so clones, 25% to 30% being singletons. This sample was included in a study of beta chain features in type 1 diabetes. This CDR3 spans 18 amino acids. The V and J ends lost 2 bases and 0 bases, in that order; junction bases with no gene match: 6. Germline CDR1 MGHDK, CDR2 SYGVNS. This clonotype was sampled from a man aged 30-40 years in good health. Material for sequencing was central memory CD4+ T cells from blood. The gene calls are TRBV25-1 and TRBJ2-1; 11 bases are a match to TRBD2. The CDR3 sequence is CASSERRGLAASYNEQFF. The CDR3 nucleotides are TGTGCCAGCAGTGAAAGAAGGGGACTAGCGGCCTCCTACAATGAGCAGTTCTTC.